This TCR beta chain is drawn from a study of T cells in Graves' hyperthyroidism and ophthalmopathy. In its sample, this clonotype was seen a few times. Its antigen remains unknown. Patients were excluded because of uncontrolled infection, other autoimmune disease, pregnancy or lactation. Based on clinical symptoms, serum thyroxine and TRAb, thyroid ultrasound and orbital computed tomography, diagnoses were reached. Germline CDR1 is SNHLY and CDR2 is FYNNEI. The V and J ends lost 4 bases and 5 bases respectively, with 14 bases between them. This CDR3 spans 14 amino acids. Study-level findings and limits: In the blood, most expanded thyroid clonotypes above 0.001 appeared as well.

What was amplified from RNA transcripts were TCR beta CDR3 regions. TCR CDR3 regions were first amplified by RT-PCR with HTBI primers. Via MiXCR, TCRdb re-called the multiplex PCR reads, giving one row per CDR3 protein. In the table there are fewer than 250,000 distinct CDR3 sequences, 17% of which are singletons. The genes are TRBV2 and TRBJ1-1, with D tentatively TRBD1 (5 bases). This sequence was found in a man aged 45-65 years with Graves' hyperthyroidism. The sample comprised blood. The CDR3 loop reads CASSVETAGTEAFF. The CDR3 bases are TGTGCCAGCAGTGTCGAGACAGCGGGGACTGAAGCTTTCTTT.